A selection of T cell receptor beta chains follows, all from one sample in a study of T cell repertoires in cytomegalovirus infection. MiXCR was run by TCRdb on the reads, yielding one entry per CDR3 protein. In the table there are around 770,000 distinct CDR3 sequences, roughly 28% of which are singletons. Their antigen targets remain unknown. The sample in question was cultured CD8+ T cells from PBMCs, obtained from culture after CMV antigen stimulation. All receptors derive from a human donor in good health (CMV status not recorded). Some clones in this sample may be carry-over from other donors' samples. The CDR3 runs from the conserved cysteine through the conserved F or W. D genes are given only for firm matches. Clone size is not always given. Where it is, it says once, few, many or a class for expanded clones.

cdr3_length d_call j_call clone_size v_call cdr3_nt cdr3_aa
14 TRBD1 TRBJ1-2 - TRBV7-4 TGTGCCAGCAGCCGACAGGGGGATCCCCTGGGCTACACCTTC CASSRQGDPLGYTF
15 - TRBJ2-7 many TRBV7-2 TGTGCCAGCAGCTTGGACGGGGTAGGGGGGGACGAGCAGTACTTC CASSLDGVGGDEQYF
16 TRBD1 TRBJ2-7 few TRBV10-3 TGTGCCATCAGTGAGTCGACAGGGGGCGAAACTTACGAGCAGTACTTC CAISESTGGETYEQYF
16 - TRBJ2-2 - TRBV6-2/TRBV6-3 TGTGCCAGCAGTTACTCGATGGGACCGGCCGAGGGGGAGCTGTTTTTT CASSYSMGPAEGELFF
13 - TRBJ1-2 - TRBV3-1 TGTGCCAGCAGCCAAGGCCAGTTCTATGGCTACACCTTC CASSQGQFYGYTF
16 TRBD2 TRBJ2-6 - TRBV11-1 TGTGCCAGCAGCCCCACGGGAGGGGCTGGGGCCAACGTCCTGACTTTC CASSPTGGAGANVLTF
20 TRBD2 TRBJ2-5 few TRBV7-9 TGTGCCAGCAGCTGGTCTCGGGGACTAGCGGGGGCAAAACCACAAGAGACCCAGTACTTC CASSWSRGLAGAKPQETQYF
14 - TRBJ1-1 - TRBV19 TGTGCCAGTACCCGAGTAATGATGGGGACTGAAGCTTTCTTT CASTRVMMGTEAFF
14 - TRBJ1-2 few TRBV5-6 TGTGCCAGCAGCTTGGGAGGGGCGATCTATGGCTACACCTTC CASSLGGAIYGYTF
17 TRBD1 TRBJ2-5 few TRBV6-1 TGTGCCAGCAGTGAAGCGACGGGACAGTGGTACCAAGAGACCCAGTACTTC CASSEATGQWYQETQYF
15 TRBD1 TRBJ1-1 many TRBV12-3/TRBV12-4 TGTGCCAGCAGTTACAGGGGGGGAATGAACACTGAAGCTTTCTTT CASSYRGGMNTEAFF
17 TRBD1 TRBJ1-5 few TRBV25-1 TGTGCCAGCAGTGAATATCTCGGAGGGGGCAACAATCAGCCCCAGCATTTT CASSEYLGGGNNQPQHF
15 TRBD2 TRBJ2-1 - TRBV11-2 TGTGCCAGCAGCTTAGAAGCGGGGGGGGGTAATGAGCAGTTCTTC CASSLEAGGGNEQFF
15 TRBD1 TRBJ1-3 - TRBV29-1 TGCAGCGTTGCAGGGGGCCCGACATCTGGAAACACCATATATTTT CSVAGGPTSGNTIYF
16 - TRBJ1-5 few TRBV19 TGTGCCAGTAGTATTATCAGGATCCATAGCAATCAGCCCCAGCATTTT CASSIIRIHSNQPQHF
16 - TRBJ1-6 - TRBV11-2 TGTGCCAGCAGCTTAGTAGGCGGGCAGGGGTTTTCACCCCTCCACTTT CASSLVGGQGFSPLHF
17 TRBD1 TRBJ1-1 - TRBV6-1 TGTGCCAGCAGTGCTTTCCGGGACAGGGGACGGGACACTGAAGCTTTCTTT CASSAFRDRGRDTEAFF
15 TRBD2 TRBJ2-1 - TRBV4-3 TGCGCCAGCAGCCAAGATAAGCGGGGGGGTGGTGAGCAGTTCTTC CASSQDKRGGGEQFF
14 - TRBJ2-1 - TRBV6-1 TGTGCCAGCAGTGGCCTGTTTTCCCCGCATGAGCAGTTCTTC CASSGLFSPHEQFF
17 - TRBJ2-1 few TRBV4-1 TGCGCCAGCAGCCAAGGGGTCGCGATAACCTCCTACAATGAGCAGTTCTTC CASSQGVAITSYNEQFF
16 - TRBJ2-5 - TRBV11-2 TGTGCCAGCGGCTTGTTGGGACCTAGGGGGCAAGAGACCCAGTACTTC CASGLLGPRGQETQYF
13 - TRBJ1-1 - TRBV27 TGTGCCAGCAGCCCAGGGGCGGGCACTGAAGCTTTCTTT CASSPGAGTEAFF
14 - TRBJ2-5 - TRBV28 TGTGCCAGCAGGCTACAGGAGATCCAAGAGACCCAGTACTTC CASRLQEIQETQYF
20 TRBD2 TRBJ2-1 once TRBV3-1 TGTGCCAGCAGCCAAGCAGATAATCTAGCGGGGTTTAGCTCCTACAATGAGCAGTTCTTC CASSQADNLAGFSSYNEQFF
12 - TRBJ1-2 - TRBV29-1 TGCAGCGTTCCCGGCCGACTCTATGGCTACACCTTC CSVPGRLYGYTF
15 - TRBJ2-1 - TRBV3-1 TGTGCCAGCAGCCAAGAAAAAAGGCGGCCGGGTGAGCAGTTCTTC CASSQEKRRPGEQFF
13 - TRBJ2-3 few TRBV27 TGTGCCAGCAGTTTATCGATCACAGATACGCAGTATTTT CASSLSITDTQYF
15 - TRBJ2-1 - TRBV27 TGTGCCAGCAGTTTATTCGGGGTGTTCTACAATGAGCAGTTCTTC CASSLFGVFYNEQFF
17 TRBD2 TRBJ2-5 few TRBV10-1 TGCGCCAGCAGTGATTCGGCGACTAGCGGACTCCAAGAGACCCAGTACTTC CASSDSATSGLQETQYF
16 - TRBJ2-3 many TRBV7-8 TGTGCCAGCAGCTTAAGGGGGATGACTAGCACAGATACGCAGTATTTT CASSLRGMTSTDTQYF
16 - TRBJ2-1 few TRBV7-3 TGTGCCAGCAGCTTAATCTCAGGGACACCGTACAATGAGCAGTTCTTC CASSLISGTPYNEQFF
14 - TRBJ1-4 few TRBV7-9 TGTGCCAGCATCAAGAGTGCAACTAATGAAAAACTGTTTTTT CASIKSATNEKLFF
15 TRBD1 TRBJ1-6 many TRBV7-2 TGTGCCAGCAGCTCCGTCCCGGGACAGGGGTCACCCCTCCACTTT CASSSVPGQGSPLHF
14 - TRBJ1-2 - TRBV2 TGTGCCAGCAGTGAGGCCTGGGGTAACTATGGCTACACCTTC CASSEAWGNYGYTF
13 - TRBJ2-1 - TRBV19 TGTGCCTCTACCGCAGGGTATTATGGTGAGCAGTTCTTC CASTAGYYGEQFF
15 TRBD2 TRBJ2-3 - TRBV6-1 TGTGCCAGCAGTTGGTCTAGCGGGGGGGAAGATACGCAGTATTTT CASSWSSGGEDTQYF
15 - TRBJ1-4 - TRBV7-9 TGTGCCAACAGCCCGAACAGGGAAACTAATGAAAAACTGTTTTTT CANSPNRETNEKLFF
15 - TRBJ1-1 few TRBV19 TGTGCCAGTAGTTTCTCTCGAGGGGCGGACGCTGAAGCTTTCTTT CASSFSRGADAEAFF
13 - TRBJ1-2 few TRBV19 TGTGCCAGTAAGCTGGAAGCTAACTATGGCTACACCTTC CASKLEANYGYTF
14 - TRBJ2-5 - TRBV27 TGTGCCAGCCGCACGGGGGGCTATCAAGAGACCCAGTACTTC CASRTGGYQETQYF
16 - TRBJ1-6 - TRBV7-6 TGTGCCAGCAGCTTTGGCGAGGACAGACTCAATTCACCCCTCCACTTT CASSFGEDRLNSPLHF
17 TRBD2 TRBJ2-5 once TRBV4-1 TGCGCCAGCAGCCAAGGCCGGGACTATGGTTCTCAAGAGACCCAGTACTTC CASSQGRDYGSQETQYF
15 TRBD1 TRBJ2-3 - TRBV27 TGTGCCAGCAGTTTAACAGGGGGAAGGAGAGATACGCAGTATTTT CASSLTGGRRDTQYF
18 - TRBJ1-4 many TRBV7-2 TGTGCCAGCAGCCTCCACCCTCATACAGACTCAACTAATGAAAAACTGTTTTTT CASSLHPHTDSTNEKLFF
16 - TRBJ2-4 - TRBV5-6 TGTCCCAGCAGCTTGGGCGGGGGCTTGGCCAAAAACATTCAGTACTTC CPSSLGGGLAKNIQYF
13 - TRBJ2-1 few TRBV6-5 TGTGCCAGCAGTTACACGAGGGGCAATGAGCAGTTCTTC CASSYTRGNEQFF
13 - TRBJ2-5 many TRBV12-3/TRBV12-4 TGTGCCAGCAGTTTTGCGGTTAAGGAGACCCAGTACTTC CASSFAVKETQYF
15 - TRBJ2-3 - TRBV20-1 TGCAGTGCTAGAGATAGGGAGGCTTCCACAGATACGCAGTATTTT CSARDREASTDTQYF
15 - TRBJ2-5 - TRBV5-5 TGTGCCAGCAGCTCAGGAGAGGACAACCAAGAGACCCAGTACTTC CASSSGEDNQETQYF
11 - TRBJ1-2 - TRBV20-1 TGCAGTGCTAGGGAGAACTATGGCTACACCTTC CSARENYGYTF
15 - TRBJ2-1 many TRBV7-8 TGTGCCAGCAGCTTTAAAGGGGGGGGCGGCAATGAGCAGTTCTTC CASSFKGGGGNEQFF
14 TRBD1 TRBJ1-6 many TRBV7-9 TGTGCCAGCAGCCGGGACAGCGATAATTCACCCCTCCACTTT CASSRDSDNSPLHF
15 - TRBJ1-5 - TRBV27 TGTGCCAGCAGTTTTGGCAGTAATAGCAATCAGCCCCAGCATTTT CASSFGSNSNQPQHF
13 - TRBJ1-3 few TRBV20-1 TGCAGTGCTAGAGAAGGCGGCGTAAACACCATATATTTT CSAREGGVNTIYF
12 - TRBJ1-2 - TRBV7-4 TGTGCCACCCTTGGGGGGGGAGTGGACTACACCTTC CATLGGGVDYTF
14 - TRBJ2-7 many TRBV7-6 TGTGCCAGCAGTCCTGGCGGCAGCGGAGAAGAGCAGTACTTC CASSPGGSGEEQYF
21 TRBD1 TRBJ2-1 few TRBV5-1 TGCGCCAGCAGTTTTCGTGCCGGACAGGGGAGCCTGGGGAGCTCCTACAATGAGCAGTTCTTC CASSFRAGQGSLGSSYNEQFF
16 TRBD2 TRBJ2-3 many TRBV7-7 TGTGCTAGCAGCTTAGGGATCGGGGGGAGCACAGATACGCAGTATTTT CASSLGIGGSTDTQYF
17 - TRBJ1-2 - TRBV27 TGTGCCAGCAGTTTATCGAGGAGTTTAGTGGAACTCTATGGCTACACCTTC CASSLSRSLVELYGYTF
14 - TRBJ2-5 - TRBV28 TGTGCCAGCAGTTCTCGGGCACACCAAGAGACCCAGTACTTC CASSSRAHQETQYF